This TCR beta chain was retrieved from a study of blood T cells in healthy people across ages. The authors ran a second PCR of roughly 6 to 12 cycles using a sample-barcoded 5' primer and a J-beta primer mix. From the 5' RACE reads, TCRdb called clonotypes with MiXCR, one entry per CDR3 protein. The sample contains some 760,000 distinct CDR3 sequences, more than 20% of which appear only once. The germline V gene encodes CDR1 SGHDN and CDR2 FVKESK. The CDR3 totals 15 residues. The germline V and J ends were trimmed by 4 bases and 5 bases, with 15 bases remaining between them. These records were also assigned to another study, of T cells of mothers and their children.

The sequence derives from a boy under 18 in good health. The rearrangement joins TRBV14 to TRBJ2-4, with D possibly called TRBD1 or TRBD2 (5 bases each). The sample consisted of blood. The CDR3 sequence: CASSLSGKGENIQYF. In DNA, the CDR3 is TGTGCCAGCAGCCTCTCCGGGAAAGGGGAAAACATTCAGTACTTC.